In its sample, the clone carrying this T cell receptor beta chain was seen a few times. The antigen is not known. At one of its ends the junction is not consistent with the germline gene, which may arise from a read error. The source of the sample is a study of blood T cells in healthy people across ages. Study-wide results and caveats: Per million T cells, the diversity of TCR beta decreased roughly linearly as age advanced. The donors' CMV status was not determined, possibly confounding changes in expanded clonotypes.

CDR3 length: 17 residues. Germline CDR1 DFQATT, CDR2 SNEGSKA (reference sequence). Primers used in a second PCR of about 7 to 12 cycles were a sample-barcoded 5' primer and a J-beta primer mix. All cDNA molecules were each tagged by a template-switch adaptor with 12 random nucleotides. Every sample returned 2.5 million or more CDR3-containing paired-end reads. MiXCR, applied by TCRdb to the 5' RACE reads, yields one record per CDR3 protein. The profile shows 650,000 to 1,000,000 distinct CDR3 sequences, 35% to 40% of them singletons. Sequencing input: blood. The chain recombines TRBV20-1 with TRBJ1-6; 7 nucleotides match TRBD1. The receptor was derived from a man aged 18-30 years in good health. The CDR3 spells CSAPRTLTGSYNSPPHF. The CDR3, as DNA: TGCAGTGCTCCCAGGACGTTGACAGGGTCCTATAATTCACCCCCCCACTTT.